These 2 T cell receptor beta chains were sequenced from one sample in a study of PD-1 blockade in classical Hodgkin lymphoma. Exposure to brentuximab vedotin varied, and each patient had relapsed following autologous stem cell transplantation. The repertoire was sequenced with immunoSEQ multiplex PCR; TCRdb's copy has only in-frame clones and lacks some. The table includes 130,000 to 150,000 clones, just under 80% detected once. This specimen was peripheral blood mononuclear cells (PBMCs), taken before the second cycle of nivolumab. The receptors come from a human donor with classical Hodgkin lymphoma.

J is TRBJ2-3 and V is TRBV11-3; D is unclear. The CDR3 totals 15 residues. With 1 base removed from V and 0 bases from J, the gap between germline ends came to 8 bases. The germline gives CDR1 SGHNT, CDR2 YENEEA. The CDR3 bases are TGTGCCAGCAGCTTAGTCGTGGGCAGCACAGATACGCAGTATTTT. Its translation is CASSLVVGSTDTQYF.

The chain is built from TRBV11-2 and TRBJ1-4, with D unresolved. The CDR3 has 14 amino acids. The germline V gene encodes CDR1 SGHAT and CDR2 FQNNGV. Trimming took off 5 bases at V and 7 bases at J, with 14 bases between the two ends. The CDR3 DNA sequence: TGTGCCAGCAGCCTCCTATCACGTGGTGAAAAACTGTTTTTT. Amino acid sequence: CASSLLSRGEKLFF.